The 25 T cell receptor beta chains given below trace back to one sample, sequenced in a study of identical twins (dated by TCRdb to about 2016). The library was made by 5' RACE. Instrument on record: Illumina HiSeq 2000. TCRdb passed the public sequencing reads through fastp at Q25 and MiXCR, retaining productive beta sequences. Rows are unified per CDR3 protein, each entry keeping the most common DNA and genes. The sample has about 660,000 distinct CDR3 sequences on record, 8.6% of them singletons. The ten biggest clones cover 0.85% to 1% of the sample. This sample also belongs to another study, concerning yellow fever vaccine responses in identical twins.

The sequencing input was PBMCs. These receptors all come from a woman aged 18-29 years in good health.

The rearrangement links TRBV7-9 to TRBJ2-7; unclear D gene. The CDR3 loop spans 13 amino acids. The germline gives CDR1 SEHNR, CDR2 FQNEAQ (reference sequence). Deletions cut 5 bases from V and 6 bases from J, with 14 bases between. The CDR3 nucleotides are TGTGCCAGCAGCCCTAGAGATAGCAGCGAGCAGTACTTC. It encodes CASSPRDSSEQYF.

The J gene is TRBJ2-4, the V gene TRBV6-1; perhaps TRBD1 as D (5 bases). Trimming stripped 6 bases from V and 4 bases from J, with 13 bases between. The CDR3 totals 14 residues. CDR1 MNHNS and CDR2 SASEGT come from the germline V gene. In nucleotides, the CDR3 is TGTGCCAGCAGGGCCGACGGACAAAAAAACATTCAGTACTTC. Its translation is CASRADGQKNIQYF.

This clonotype has ten or more counts. The rearrangement uses TRBV12-3 or TRBV12-4 and TRBJ1-1, with TRBD1 matching over 7 bases. V lost 7 bases to trimming and J lost 4 bases; unmatched junction nucleotides: 9. This CDR3 comprises 14 residues. The CDR3 reads CASIAKGASTEAFF. The CDR3, as DNA: TGTGCCAGCATCGCGAAGGGGGCGAGCACTGAAGCTTTCTTT.

This rearrangement joins TRBV7-2 to TRBJ2-5, with D perhaps matching TRBD1 (6 bases). V shed 1 base and J shed 5 bases, with 11 bases lying between them. Germline V gene lookup returns CDR1 SGHTA and CDR2 FQGNSA. This CDR3 contains 14 residues. The chain's CDR3 is CASSLVQGVETQYF. CDR3 nucleotides: TGTGCCAGCAGCTTAGTACAGGGTGTGGAGACCCAGTACTTC.

This chain connects TRBV28 to TRBJ2-5, with D possibly being TRBD1 or TRBD2 (6 bases each). The CDR3 covers 13 residues. Trimming stripped 5 bases from V and 3 bases from J, with 10 bases between. In germline, CDR1 is MDHEN, CDR2 SYDVKM. The CDR3 DNA is TGTGCCAGCAGTGCAAGGGGGGAAGAGACCCAGTACTTC. Translated, it gives CASSARGEETQYF.

This clonotype was counted a few times. The V and J genes are TRBV3-1 and TRBJ2-3; TRBD2 matches 9 bases. V gave up 0 bases and J gave up 2 bases; unmatched junction bases: 6. The CDR3 loop spans 17 amino acids. Germline V CDR1 and CDR2: LGHDT, YNNKEL (reference sequence). The chain's CDR3 is CASSQDLSSGITDTQYF. CDR3 coding DNA: TGTGCCAGCAGCCAAGACCTGTCTAGCGGGATCACAGATACGCAGTATTTT.

This clonotype was counted ten times or more. In nucleotides, the CDR3 is TGTGCCAGCAGTTCGGGACTAGCGGGGGGGGAAGAGACCCAGTACTTC. Encoded protein: CASSSGLAGGEETQYF. The gene calls are TRBV12-3 or TRBV12-4 and TRBJ2-5; 16 nucleotides match TRBD2. The V and J ends lost 4 bases and 3 bases, in that order; junction bases with no gene match: 2. The CDR3 has 16 amino acids.

This chain links TRBV25-1 with TRBJ1-1; D may be TRBD1 (5 bases). Trimming cost V 3 bases and J 0 bases, with 8 bases left between them. Germline V CDR1 and CDR2: MGHDK, SYGVNS. The CDR3 contains 14 residues. CDR3: CASSDVGVNTEAFF. The CDR3, as DNA: TGTGCCAGCAGTGATGTAGGGGTGAACACTGAAGCTTTCTTT.

The V call is TRBV7-7, the J call TRBJ2-2; TRBD1 agrees at 11 bases. The CDR3 is 16 residues long. CDR1 is SSHAT, CDR2 FNYEAQ, per germline (reference sequence). The CDR3 loop is CASLGQGASGTGELFF. The CDR3 DNA reads as TGTGCTAGCTTAGGACAGGGGGCTTCCGGCACCGGGGAGCTGTTTTTT.

This clonotype came up a few times. V is TRBV3-1 and J is TRBJ1-5; D is possibly TRBD1 (6 bases). Germline lookup yields CDR1 LGHDT and CDR2 YNNKEL (reference sequence). The CDR3 is 15 amino acids. Deletions cut 4 bases from V and 10 bases from J, with 20 bases between. DNA of the CDR3: TGTGCCAGCAGCCCTAGGGGGGGGGGGTCAGAACCCCAGCATTTT. It translates to CASSPRGGGSEPQHF.

There are many counts of this clonotype. V and J are TRBV28 and TRBJ2-2; D is unclear. This CDR3 has 15 amino acids. CDR1 and CDR2 (germline): MDHEN, SYDVKM. V was trimmed by 3 bases and J by 4 bases, leaving 12 bases between them. In DNA, the CDR3 is TGTGCCAGCAGTTTCAGGAGAAAGGGCACCGGGGAGCTGTTTTTT. Translating gives CASSFRRKGTGELFF. Full variable domain (remainder filled in from reference TRBV28 and TRBJ2-2): DVKVTQSSRYLVKRTGEKVFLECVQDMDHENMFWYRQDPGLGLRLIYFSYDVKMKEKGDIPEGYSVSREKKERFSLILESASTNQTSMYLCASSFRRKGTGELFFGEGSRLTVL.

This clonotype has a single count. V usage is TRBV7-3 and J usage is TRBJ2-3, with a tentative D call TRBD2 (6 bases). V was pared by 2 bases and J by 5 bases, with 8 bases between. Germline CDR1 reads SGHTA; CDR2 reads FQGTGA. The CDR3 sequence is 13 residues long. Here the CDR3 DNA reads TGTGCCAGCAGCTTAGGGGAGGTAGATACGCAGTATTTT. Protein: CASSLGEVDTQYF.

This clonotype was counted between two and nine times. The rearrangement links TRBV12-3 or TRBV12-4 to TRBJ2-5; 10 bases line up with TRBD2. The V and J ends lost 5 bases and 4 bases, in that order; junction bases with no gene match: 7. This CDR3 comprises 15 residues. This chain's CDR3 is CASSSSGGLSETQYF. The CDR3 coding sequence is TGTGCCAGCAGTAGTAGCGGGGGGTTATCAGAGACCCAGTACTTC.

The chain carries TRBV7-2 and TRBJ2-3; the match to TRBD2 covers 9 bases. V lost 5 bases, J lost 1 base, and 10 bases stayed unmatched. This CDR3 comprises 17 residues. Germline V gene lookup returns CDR1 SGHTA and CDR2 FQGNSA. The CDR3 here is CASSPPSASGGTDTQYF. The CDR3 DNA follows: TGTGCCAGCAGCCCTCCATCTGCTAGCGGGGGCACAGATACGCAGTATTTT.

V and J are TRBV20-1 and TRBJ1-2, with no clear D. The germline V gene encodes CDR1 DFQATT and CDR2 SNEGSKA (reference sequence). The V and J ends lost 0 bases and 7 bases respectively, with 12 bases between them. The CDR3 length is 13 residues. The CDR3 DNA follows: TGCAGTGCTAGAGAACCTTGGACGGGTGGCTACACCTTC. It encodes CSAREPWTGGYTF.

Ten or more counts support this clonotype. The J gene is TRBJ2-3, the V gene TRBV25-1; 11 nucleotides align to TRBD2. Germline CDR1 is MGHDK and CDR2 is SYGVNS. CDR3 length: 17 amino acids. Losses at the gene ends were 1 base for V and 0 bases for J; bases not matched to a gene: 3. The CDR3 DNA reads as TGTGCCAGCAGTGAATCGACTAGCGGGGTGAGCACAGATACGCAGTATTTT. Its translation is CASSESTSGVSTDTQYF.

This clonotype showed up many times. The chain has TRBV4-1 and TRBJ2-5, with TRBD2 identical over 10 bases. The CDR3 has 16 residues. The germline CDR1 and CDR2 sequences are MGHRA and YSYEKL. With V trimmed by 3 bases and J by 7 bases, 11 bases remained unmatched. DNA of the CDR3: TGCGCCAGCAGCCAGGAGGGACTAGCGAACCTAGGGACCCAGTACTTC. Amino acid sequence: CASSQEGLANLGTQYF.

At least ten counts were recorded for this clonotype. The rearrangement uses TRBV7-8 and TRBJ2-3; D gene unclear. This CDR3 comprises 13 residues. Germline CDR1 reads SGHVS; CDR2 reads FQNEAQ. The V and J ends lost 1 base and 5 bases respectively, with 7 bases between them. CDR3 DNA: TGTGCCAGCAGCTTAGTACATGAAGATACGCAGTATTTT. This encodes CASSLVHEDTQYF.

This clonotype was seen many times. The CDR3 DNA reads as TGTGCCAGCAGCCTTAGTTGGGGTTTGGGGAATGAGCAGTTCTTC. Translating it yields CASSLSWGLGNEQFF. This chain connects TRBV7-3 to TRBJ2-1; no clear D gene. Trimming cost V 5 bases and J 7 bases, with 18 bases left between them. This CDR3 has 15 amino acids. Germline V gene lookup returns CDR1 SGHTA and CDR2 FQGTGA.

The chain combines TRBV14 with TRBJ1-2; 7 positions agree with TRBD1. Germline V lookup: CDR1 SGHDN, CDR2 FVKESK. CDR3 length: 13 residues. The V segment lost 6 bases and the J segment 3 bases; nucleotides outside the gene matches: 4. CDR3 DNA: TGTGCCAGCAGTCGGGACAGCTACTATGGCTACACCTTC. Protein sequence: CASSRDSYYGYTF.

The chain joins TRBV21-1 to TRBJ2-7; the table's D call TRBD1 went unverified against the DNA. TRBV21-1 counts as a pseudogene. The CDR3 loop spans 18 amino acids. The CDR3 protein is CASSKITGTGGSSYEQYF. The CDR3 DNA is TGTGCCAGCAGCAAAATAACGGGGACAGGGGGATCTTCCTACGAGCAGTACTTC.

This chain uses TRBV3-1 with TRBJ2-7; 7 bases are a match to TRBD1. The CDR3 has 14 residues. Per germline, CDR1 LGHDT and CDR2 YNNKEL (reference sequence). V lost 3 bases to trimming and J lost 2 bases; unmatched junction nucleotides: 4. CDR3 nucleotide sequence: TGTGCCAGCAGCCACTCGACAGGGCCCTACGAGCAGTACTTC. Protein: CASSHSTGPYEQYF.

This clonotype occurred a few times. The chain employs TRBV7-9 and TRBJ2-1; 8 bases are shared with TRBD2. Losses at the gene ends were 1 base for V and 7 bases for J; bases not matched to a gene: 6. Per the germline V gene, CDR1 is SEHNR and CDR2 is FQNEAQ (reference sequence). The CDR3 has 15 residues. CDR3 in DNA: TGTGCCAGCAGCTTAGATAGCGGGACTTGGAATGAGCAGTTCTTC. Protein: CASSLDSGTWNEQFF.

This chain links TRBV5-1 with TRBJ1-5, with D maybe TRBD1 (5 bases). V lost 0 bases and J 2 bases, leaving 9 bases between the germline ends. The CDR3 sequence is 15 residues long. Germline CDR1 is SGHRS and CDR2 is YFSETQ. The CDR3 reads CASSLAGDGNQPQHF. CDR3 sequence (DNA): TGCGCCAGCAGCTTGGCCGGGGACGGCAATCAGCCCCAGCATTTT.

This clonotype was seen repeatedly, ten times or more. The chain couples TRBV4-2 to TRBJ1-1; D is unclear. The CDR3 spans 12 residues. Germline CDR1 is LGHNA and CDR2 is YNFKEQ. The V end was cut by 0 bases, the J end by 6 bases, with 5 bases between. The chain's CDR3 is CASSQDRSEAFF. The CDR3 DNA is TGTGCCAGCAGCCAAGATAGGTCTGAAGCTTTCTTT.